This is a list of T cell receptor beta chains from one sample in a study of neurological immune-mediated disorders. Each CDR3 protein is one row after TCRdb ran MiXCR on the 5' RACE reads. The profile covers under 40,000 distinct CDR3 sequences, with around 4.5% appearing a single time and under 30% taken by the ten largest. Sequencing used PBMCs. These receptors all stem from a man aged 18 to 35 in good health. Both conserved end residues are trimmed from each CDR3. Fields, in order: CDR3 protein, J gene, V gene.

CDR3: ASSYTIGTGGGKQY; J: TRBJ2-7; V: TRBV6-5
CDR3: ASSSRSGQGTGELF; J: TRBJ2-2; V: TRBV7-9
CDR3: ASSSGQGTHTQY; J: TRBJ2-3; V: TRBV12-3/TRBV12-4
CDR3: ASSLFGAAALAEGYT; J: TRBJ1-2; V: TRBV5-6
CDR3: ASSLRTDTEAF; J: TRBJ1-1; V: TRBV18
CDR3: SASRSTEAF; J: TRBJ1-1; V: TRBV20-1
CDR3: GRLRSRAGELF; J: TRBJ2-2; V: TRBV27
CDR3: ASSYSSEGETQY; J: TRBJ2-5; V: TRBV6-5
CDR3: ASSKSGTVQGGTEAF; J: TRBJ1-1; V: TRBV7-3
CDR3: SVSNRATDTQY; J: TRBJ2-3; V: TRBV29-1
CDR3: ASSPNIRTEQY; J: TRBJ2-7; V: TRBV5-1
CDR3: AANRDRVVTGELF; J: TRBJ2-2; V: TRBV30
CDR3: SSVEPSFYNEQF; J: TRBJ2-1; V: TRBV29-1
CDR3: ASSEQGSNTEAF; J: TRBJ1-1; V: TRBV5-1
CDR3: SARATTGNYGYT; J: TRBJ1-2; V: TRBV20-1
CDR3: SVEKTGPETQY; J: TRBJ2-5; V: TRBV29-1
CDR3: SARDVTGTEQAYNSPLH; J: TRBJ1-6; V: TRBV20-1
CDR3: ASPGQGIEQF; J: TRBJ2-1; V: TRBV2
CDR3: ASSLASGGSSYNEQF; J: TRBJ2-1; V: TRBV7-6
CDR3: ASCRRSQETQY; J: TRBJ2-5; V: TRBV6-6
CDR3: ASSLGQVRF; J: TRBJ2-1; V: TRBV7-9
CDR3: ASSLASGRWATEAF; J: TRBJ1-1; V: TRBV5-6
CDR3: AISSGPPDNEQF; J: TRBJ2-1; V: TRBV10-3
CDR3: ASSLVPSGGYTGELF; J: TRBJ2-2; V: TRBV11-2
CDR3: ASTLWVGAGYT; J: TRBJ1-2; V: TRBV5-6
CDR3: SARSGLNTGELF; J: TRBJ2-2; V: TRBV20-1
CDR3: ASSWTGGAYEQY; J: TRBJ2-7; V: TRBV25-1
CDR3: ASGLARGSGNTIY; J: TRBJ1-3; V: TRBV12-5
CDR3: SARGPLPDTQY; J: TRBJ2-3; V: TRBV20-1
CDR3: ASSVEWSLGEAF; J: TRBJ1-1; V: TRBV9
CDR3: ASVFAGTTTGELF; J: TRBJ2-2; V: TRBV5-1
CDR3: ASRRYTAGTGELF; J: TRBJ2-2; V: TRBV3-1
CDR3: ASSLRDNQPQH; J: TRBJ1-5; V: TRBV7-9
CDR3: ASSPMDRYGYT; J: TRBJ1-2; V: TRBV3-1
CDR3: ASSRAGGGQETQY; J: TRBJ2-5; V: TRBV6-5
CDR3: ASSWGETRGDGYT; J: TRBJ1-2; V: TRBV5-1
CDR3: SAPRGGLAGGRTDTQY; J: TRBJ2-3; V: TRBV20-1
CDR3: AISESGTQY; J: TRBJ2-3; V: TRBV10-3
CDR3: ASRPWTAPSYEQY; J: TRBJ2-7; V: TRBV6-6
CDR3: AISSVREGNTIY; J: TRBJ1-3; V: TRBV10-3
CDR3: ASSRGFGGNSYNEQF; J: TRBJ2-1; V: TRBV12-3/TRBV12-4
CDR3: ASSFGGRAGAQTYEQY; J: TRBJ2-7; V: TRBV5-1
CDR3: SASLSSGNTEAF; J: TRBJ1-1; V: TRBV20-1
CDR3: ASSDKRLTSWANVLT; J: TRBJ2-6; V: TRBV25-1
CDR3: ASSPTGTLYGYT; J: TRBJ1-2; V: TRBV12-3/TRBV12-4
CDR3: ASSYWTGGSYEQY; J: TRBJ2-7; V: TRBV6-5
CDR3: ASSFTGSNGANVLT; J: TRBJ2-6; V: TRBV9
CDR3: ASSYSTGVVSPLH; J: TRBJ1-6; V: TRBV6-5
CDR3: RARMGNTEAF; J: TRBJ1-1; V: TRBV20-1